This note documents a single TCR beta chain sequence. Per germline, CDR1 SEHNR and CDR2 FQNEAQ (reference sequence). Trimming took 1 base from V and 5 from J, leaving 9 bases between them. This CDR3 spans 14 amino acids. The data were taken from a study of blood T cell repertoires in COVID-19. TCRdb's table, derived via immunoSEQ multiplex PCR, lists solely in-frame clones and lacks some. Of over 90,000 clones detected, more than 80% appear once; the ten largest clones hold around 13%. The TCR was taken from a human donor in a cohort sampled during active COVID-19. What was sequenced was peripheral blood. This chain uses TRBV7-9 with TRBJ1-5; a weak D match, TRBD1 (6 bases). The DNA for the CDR3 is TGTGCCAGCAGCTTAGGGGACATCCATCAGCCCCAGCATTTT. Residues: CASSLGDIHQPQHF.